Below are 13 T cell receptor beta chains sequenced from a single sample in a study of blood T cells in healthy people across ages. A second PCR of roughly 6 to 12 cycles used a sample-barcoded 5' primer and a J-beta primer mix. TCRdb used MiXCR to reprocess the 5' RACE reads, holding one entry per CDR3 protein. This table holds hundreds of thousands of distinct CDR3 sequences, approximately 53% found once. Source material: blood. These receptor sequences come from a man in his forties or fifties in good health.

This clonotype appeared a few times. This chain uses TRBV20-1 with TRBJ2-5, with D maybe TRBD1 (5 bases). The V end was cut by 6 bases, the J end by 7 bases, with 12 bases between. Germline V gene sequence: CDR1 DFQATT, CDR2 SNEGSKA (reference sequence). This CDR3 contains 11 residues. The CDR3 DNA sequence: TGCAGTGCGAGGACCCAGGGGACCCAGTACTTC. Translated, it gives CSARTQGTQYF.

This clonotype was seen only a few times. The chain combines TRBV7-2 with TRBJ2-3; D is possibly TRBD1 or TRBD2 (5 bases each). The V gene's germline CDR1 is SGHTA and CDR2 FQGNSA. The ends were cut back, 1 base at V and 0 bases at J, with 11 bases in the middle. CDR3 length: 16 residues. Here the CDR3 reads CASSLETGTSTDTQYF. CDR3 coding DNA: TGTGCCAGCAGCTTAGAGACCGGGACGAGCACAGATACGCAGTATTTT.

This chain uses TRBV7-9 with TRBJ2-5; D gene uncertain. The CDR3 loop spans 11 amino acids. V gave up 5 bases and J gave up 12 bases, with 13 bases separating them. Germline V gene sequence: CDR1 SEHNR, CDR2 FQNEAQ (reference sequence). The CDR3 DNA reads as TGTGCCAGCAGCGGCGGACCAGACGAGTACTTC. Amino acid sequence: CASSGGPDEYF.

This clonotype has a handful of counts. The CDR3 DNA sequence: TGTGCCAGCAGTTTCCCTGGGGTGTACAATGAGCAGTTCTTC. This gives the protein CASSFPGVYNEQFF. The rearrangement joins TRBV27 to TRBJ2-1; D not certain. Per germline, CDR1 MNHEY and CDR2 SMNVEV (reference sequence). CDR3 length equals 14 residues. V lost 3 bases, J lost 4 bases, and 10 bases lay in between.

CDR3 amino acids: CSARDLGQGPYEQYF. In DNA form, the CDR3 reads TGCAGTGCTAGAGACTTAGGACAGGGTCCCTACGAGCAGTACTTC. This sequence joins TRBV20-1 and TRBJ2-7, with 8 bases fitting TRBD1. V trimming: 0 bases; J trimming: 2 bases; junction bases outside the gene matches: 6. The CDR3 is 15 amino acids. Germline-derived CDR1 and CDR2 are DFQATT and SNEGSKA (reference sequence).

V is TRBV27 and J is TRBJ2-3; weak D call: TRBD1 (5 bases). From germline, CDR1 is MNHEY and CDR2 SMNVEV (reference sequence). Trimming cost V 2 bases and J 5 bases, with 11 bases left between them. The CDR3 loop spans 14 amino acids. CDR3 DNA sequence: TGTGCCAGCAGTTTACAGGGTTCTGGAGATACGCAGTATTTT. It yields the protein CASSLQGSGDTQYF.

This clonotype showed up just once. V and J are TRBV20-1 and TRBJ2-1; D is tentatively TRBD1 or TRBD2 (7 bases each). The germline V and J ends were trimmed by 6 bases and 4 bases, with 19 bases remaining between them. The CDR3 runs to 15 residues. Germline loops: CDR1 DFQATT, CDR2 SNEGSKA (reference sequence). The CDR3 is CSAPRQGGAYNEQFF. The CDR3 DNA sequence: TGCAGTGCCCCTCGCCAGGGGGGGGCTTACAATGAGCAGTTCTTC.

The gene calls are TRBV7-2 and TRBJ1-5; 8 bases match TRBD1. The CDR3 sequence is 17 residues long. Germline values: CDR1 SGHTA, CDR2 FQGNSA. V lost 2 bases and J lost 2; bases outside the gene matches: 8. The CDR3 loop is CASSLRAGGAGNQPQHF. The CDR3 DNA is TGTGCCAGCAGCTTAAGGGCAGGGGGCGCGGGCAATCAGCCCCAGCATTTT.

This rearrangement joins TRBV29-1 to TRBJ2-3; tentative D call: TRBD1 (5 bases). There are 13 residues in the CDR3. Germline CDR1 is SQVTM and CDR2 is ANQGSEA. Deletions cut 4 bases from V and 0 bases from J, with 8 bases between. The CDR3 region has the DNA TGCAGCGTTGGGGGCAGTAGCACAGATACGCAGTATTTT. Translated, it gives CSVGGSSTDTQYF.

J is TRBJ1-1 and V is TRBV5-1; 8 nucleotides align to TRBD1. The junction had 6 bases not matched to a gene; V was cut back by 5 bases and J by 0 bases. CDR1 SGHRS and CDR2 YFSETQ come from the germline V gene. CDR3 size: 15 residues. CDR3 sequence: CASRSETGVNTEAFF. Here the CDR3 DNA reads TGCGCCAGCAGGAGCGAGACAGGGGTGAACACTGAAGCTTTCTTT.

This clonotype occurred a few times. The CDR3 loop is CASSQDDGFNSPLHF. The CDR3 DNA reads TGTGCCAGCAGCCAAGATGACGGATTTAATTCACCCCTCCACTTT. The V and J genes are TRBV3-1 and TRBJ1-6; D remains ambiguous. CDR3 length: 15 residues. The germline gives CDR1 LGHDT, CDR2 YNNKEL (reference sequence). Trimming took off 0 bases at V and 6 bases at J, with 9 bases between the two ends.

This clonotype was seen only a few times. The V call is TRBV2, the J call TRBJ2-2; 8 bases line up with TRBD1. This CDR3 has 15 amino acids. V dropped 6 bases and J dropped 1; count of bases not matched to a gene: 4. Germline V lookup: CDR1 SNHLY, CDR2 FYNNEI. The CDR3 protein is CASRIDRGNTGELFF. The DNA of the CDR3 is TGTGCCAGCAGGATTGACAGGGGGAACACCGGGGAGCTGTTTTTT.

The table lists this clonotype with a few counts. The chain uses TRBV7-2 and TRBJ2-7, with a possible D match to TRBD2 (5 bases). The germline V and J ends were trimmed by 1 base and 0 bases, with 7 bases remaining between them. CDR3 length equals 14 residues. Germline V gene sequence: CDR1 SGHTA, CDR2 FQGNSA. DNA of the CDR3: TGTGCCAGCAGCTTAGGAGCGGCCTCCTACGAGCAGTACTTC. Translation gives CASSLGAASYEQYF.